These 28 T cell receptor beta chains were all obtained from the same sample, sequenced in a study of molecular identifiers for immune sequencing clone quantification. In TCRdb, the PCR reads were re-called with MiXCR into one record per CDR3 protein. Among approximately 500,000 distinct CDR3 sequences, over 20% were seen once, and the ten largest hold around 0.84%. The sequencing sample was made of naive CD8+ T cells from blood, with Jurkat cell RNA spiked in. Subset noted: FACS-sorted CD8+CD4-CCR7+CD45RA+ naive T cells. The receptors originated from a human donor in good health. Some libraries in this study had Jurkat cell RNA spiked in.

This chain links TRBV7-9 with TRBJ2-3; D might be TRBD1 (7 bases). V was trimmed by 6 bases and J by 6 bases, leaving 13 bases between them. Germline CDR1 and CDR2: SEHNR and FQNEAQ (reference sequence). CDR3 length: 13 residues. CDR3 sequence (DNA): TGTGCCAGCAGACTGGAGGGGGCTGATACGCAGTATTTT. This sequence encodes CASRLEGADTQYF.

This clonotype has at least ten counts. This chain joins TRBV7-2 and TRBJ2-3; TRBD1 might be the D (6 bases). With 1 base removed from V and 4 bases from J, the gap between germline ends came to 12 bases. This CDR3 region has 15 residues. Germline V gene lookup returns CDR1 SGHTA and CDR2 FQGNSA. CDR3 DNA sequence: TGTGCCAGCAGCTTAGATCAGGGGTTCGCAGATACGCAGTATTTT. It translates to CASSLDQGFADTQYF.

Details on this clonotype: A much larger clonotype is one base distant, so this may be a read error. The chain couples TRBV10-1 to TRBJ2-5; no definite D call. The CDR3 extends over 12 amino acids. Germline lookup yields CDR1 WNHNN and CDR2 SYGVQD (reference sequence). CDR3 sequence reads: CASMSPRETLYF. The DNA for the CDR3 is TGCGCCAGCATGAGTCCCAGAGAGACCCTGTACTTC.

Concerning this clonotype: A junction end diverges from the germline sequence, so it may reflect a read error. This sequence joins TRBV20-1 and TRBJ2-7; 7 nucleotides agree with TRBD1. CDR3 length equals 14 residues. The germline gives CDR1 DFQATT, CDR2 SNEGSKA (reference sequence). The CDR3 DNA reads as TGCAGTGCTGACACCGGGACAGAGGCCTACGAGCATTACTTC. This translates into CSADTGTEAYEHYF.

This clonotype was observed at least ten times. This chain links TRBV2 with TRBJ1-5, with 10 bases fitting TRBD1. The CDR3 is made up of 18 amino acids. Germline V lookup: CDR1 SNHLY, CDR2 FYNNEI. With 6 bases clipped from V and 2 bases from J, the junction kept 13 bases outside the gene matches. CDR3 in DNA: TGTGCCAGCAGCACCGGGACAGGGGATATAGTCGGCAATCAGCCCCAGCATTTT. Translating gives CASSTGTGDIVGNQPQHF.

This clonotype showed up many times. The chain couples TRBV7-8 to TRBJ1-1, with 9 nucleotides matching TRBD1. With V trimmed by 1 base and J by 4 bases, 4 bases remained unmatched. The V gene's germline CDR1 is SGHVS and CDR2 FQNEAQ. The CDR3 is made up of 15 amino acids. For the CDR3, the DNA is TGTGCCAGCAGCTTAGATGAGACAGGGGGCACTGAAGCTTTCTTT. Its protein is CASSLDETGGTEAFF.

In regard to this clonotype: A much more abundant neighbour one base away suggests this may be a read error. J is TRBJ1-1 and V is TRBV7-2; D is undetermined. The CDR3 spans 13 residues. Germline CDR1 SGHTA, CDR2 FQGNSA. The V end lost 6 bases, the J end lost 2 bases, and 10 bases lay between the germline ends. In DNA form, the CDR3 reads TGTGCCAGCAGTTATGCAGCCAACACTGAAGCTTTCTTT. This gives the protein CASSYAANTEAFF. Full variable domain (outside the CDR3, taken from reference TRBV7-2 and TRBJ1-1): GAGVSQSPSNKVTEKGKDVELRCDPISGHTALYWYRQSLGQGLEFLIYFQGNSAPDKSGLPSDRFSAERTGGSVSTLTIQRTQQEDSAVYLCASSYAANTEAFFGQGTRLTVV.

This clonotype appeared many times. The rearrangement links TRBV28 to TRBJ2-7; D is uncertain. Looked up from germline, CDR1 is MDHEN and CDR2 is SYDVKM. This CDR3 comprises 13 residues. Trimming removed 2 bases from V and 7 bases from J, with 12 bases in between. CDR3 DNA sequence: TGTGCCAGCAGTTTAATGCCGAGAAGGGAGCAGTACTTC. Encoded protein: CASSLMPRREQYF. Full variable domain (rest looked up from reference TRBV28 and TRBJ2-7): DVKVTQSSRYLVKRTGEKVFLECVQDMDHENMFWYRQDPGLGLRLIYFSYDVKMKEKGDIPEGYSVSREKKERFSLILESASTNQTSMYLCASSLMPRREQYFGPGTRLTVT.

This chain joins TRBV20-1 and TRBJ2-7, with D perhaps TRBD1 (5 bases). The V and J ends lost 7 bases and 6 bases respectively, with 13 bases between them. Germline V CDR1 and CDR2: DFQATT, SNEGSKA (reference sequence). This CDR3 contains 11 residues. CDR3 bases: TGCAGTGTTACCCAGGGCCCCGAGCAGTACTTC. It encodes CSVTQGPEQYF.

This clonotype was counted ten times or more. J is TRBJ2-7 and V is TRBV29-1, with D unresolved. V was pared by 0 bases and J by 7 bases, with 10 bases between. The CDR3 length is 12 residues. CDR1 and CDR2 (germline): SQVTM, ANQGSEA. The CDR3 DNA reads TGCAGCGTTGAAGATCGGAGCAGGGAGCAGTACTTC. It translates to CSVEDRSREQYF.

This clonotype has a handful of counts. The CDR3 DNA is TGTGCCAGCAGCTCGAACGACCTTAATAGACAGTACAGCTCCTACAATGAGCAGTTCTTC. Protein: CASSSNDLNRQYSSYNEQFF. The chain has TRBV7-9 and TRBJ2-1; a weak D match, TRBD1 (5 bases). Germline loops: CDR1 SEHNR, CDR2 FQNEAQ (reference sequence). Trimming left V 4 bases short and J 0 bases short, with 25 bases between. CDR3 length: 20 residues.

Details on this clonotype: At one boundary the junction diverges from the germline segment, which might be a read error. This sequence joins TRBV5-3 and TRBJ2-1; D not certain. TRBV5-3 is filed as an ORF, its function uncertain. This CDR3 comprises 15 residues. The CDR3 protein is CASSLDIAGHNEQFF. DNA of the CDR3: TGTGCCAGCAGCTTGGATATCGCCGGGCACAATGAGCAGTTCTTC.

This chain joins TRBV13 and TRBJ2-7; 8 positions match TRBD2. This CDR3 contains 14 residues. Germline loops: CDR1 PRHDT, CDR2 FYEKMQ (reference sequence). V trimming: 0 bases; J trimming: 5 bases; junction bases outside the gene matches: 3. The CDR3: CASSLGISGDEQYF. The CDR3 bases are TGTGCCAGCAGCTTAGGCATTAGCGGGGACGAGCAGTACTTC.

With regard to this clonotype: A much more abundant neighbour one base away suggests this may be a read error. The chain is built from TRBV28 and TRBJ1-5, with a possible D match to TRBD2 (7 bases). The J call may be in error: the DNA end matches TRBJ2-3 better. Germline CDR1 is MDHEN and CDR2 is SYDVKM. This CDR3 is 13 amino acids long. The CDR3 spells CASSLGAGGPQYF. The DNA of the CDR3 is TGTGCCAGCAGTTTAGGGGCCGGGGGGCCCCAGTATTTT.

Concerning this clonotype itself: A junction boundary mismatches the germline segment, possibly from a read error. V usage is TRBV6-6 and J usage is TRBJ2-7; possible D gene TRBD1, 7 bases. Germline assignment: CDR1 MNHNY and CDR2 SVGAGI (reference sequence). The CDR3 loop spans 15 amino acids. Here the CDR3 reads CASSHSAQGGYEQYF. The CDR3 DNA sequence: TGTGCCAGCAGTCACTCTGCCCAGGGGGGCTACGAGCAGTACTTC.

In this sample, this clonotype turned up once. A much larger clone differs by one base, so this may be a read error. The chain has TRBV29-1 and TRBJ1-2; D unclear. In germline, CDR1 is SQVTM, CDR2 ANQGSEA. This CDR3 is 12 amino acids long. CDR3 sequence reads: CSVASGLYGCTF. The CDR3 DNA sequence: TGCAGCGTTGCTAGTGGGCTTTATGGCTGCACCTTC.

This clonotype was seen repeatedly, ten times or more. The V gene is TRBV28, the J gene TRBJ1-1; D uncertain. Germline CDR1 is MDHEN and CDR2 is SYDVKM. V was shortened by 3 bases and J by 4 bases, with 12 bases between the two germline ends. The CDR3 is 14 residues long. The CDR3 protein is CASSFLGLGTEAFF. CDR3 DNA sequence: TGTGCCAGCAGTTTTTTGGGATTGGGCACTGAAGCTTTCTTT. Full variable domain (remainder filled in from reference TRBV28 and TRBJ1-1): DVKVTQSSRYLVKRTGEKVFLECVQDMDHENMFWYRQDPGLGLRLIYFSYDVKMKEKGDIPEGYSVSREKKERFSLILESASTNQTSMYLCASSFLGLGTEAFFGQGTRLTVV.

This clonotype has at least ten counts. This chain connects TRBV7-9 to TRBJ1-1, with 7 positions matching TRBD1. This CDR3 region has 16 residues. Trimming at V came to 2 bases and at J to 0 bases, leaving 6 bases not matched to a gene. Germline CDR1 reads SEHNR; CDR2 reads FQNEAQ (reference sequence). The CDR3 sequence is CASSLRDSGLNTEAFF. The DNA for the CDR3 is TGTGCCAGCAGCTTAAGGGACAGTGGGTTGAACACTGAAGCTTTCTTT.

CDR3: CASSPEGTAIYGYTF. CDR3 nucleotides: TGTGCCAGCAGCCCCGAGGGGACAGCGATCTATGGCTACACCTTC. The V gene is TRBV7-9, the J gene TRBJ1-2, with TRBD1 matching 7 bases. The CDR3 extends over 15 amino acids. Germline trimming cut 5 bases from V and 4 bases from J; bases unmatched to any gene: 10. Germline values: CDR1 SEHNR, CDR2 FQNEAQ (reference sequence).

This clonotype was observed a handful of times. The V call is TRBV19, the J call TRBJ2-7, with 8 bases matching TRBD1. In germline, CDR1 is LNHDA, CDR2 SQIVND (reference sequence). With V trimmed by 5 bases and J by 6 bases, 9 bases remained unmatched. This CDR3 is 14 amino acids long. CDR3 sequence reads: CASSSGQGFPEQYF. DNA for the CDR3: TGTGCCAGTAGTTCTGGACAGGGTTTCCCCGAGCAGTACTTC.

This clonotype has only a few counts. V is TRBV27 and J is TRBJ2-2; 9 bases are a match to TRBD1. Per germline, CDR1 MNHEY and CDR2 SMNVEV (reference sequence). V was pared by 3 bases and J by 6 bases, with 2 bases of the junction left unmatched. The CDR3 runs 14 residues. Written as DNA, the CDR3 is TGTGCCAGCAGTTTTGGACAGGGGTCCGGGGAGCTGTTTTTT. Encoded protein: CASSFGQGSGELFF.

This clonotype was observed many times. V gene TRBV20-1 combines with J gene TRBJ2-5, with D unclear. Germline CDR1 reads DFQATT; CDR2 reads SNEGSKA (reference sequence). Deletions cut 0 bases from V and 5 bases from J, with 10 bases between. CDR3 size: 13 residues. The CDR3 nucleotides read TGCAGTGCTAGAGAATGGGGTTACGAGACCCAGTACTTC. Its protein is CSAREWGYETQYF.

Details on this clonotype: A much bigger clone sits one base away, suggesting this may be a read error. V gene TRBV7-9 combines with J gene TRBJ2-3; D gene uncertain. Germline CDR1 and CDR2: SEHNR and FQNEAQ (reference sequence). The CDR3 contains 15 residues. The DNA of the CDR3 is TGTGCCAACAGCCTCGGATACGGTAGCACAGATACGCAGTATTTT. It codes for CANSLGYGSTDTQYF.

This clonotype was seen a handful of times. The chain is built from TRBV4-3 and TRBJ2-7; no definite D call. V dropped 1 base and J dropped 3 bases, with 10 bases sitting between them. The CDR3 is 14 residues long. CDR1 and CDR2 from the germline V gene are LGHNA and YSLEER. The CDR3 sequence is CASSQVVSNYEQYF. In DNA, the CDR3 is TGCGCCAGCAGCCAAGTAGTATCTAACTACGAGCAGTACTTC.

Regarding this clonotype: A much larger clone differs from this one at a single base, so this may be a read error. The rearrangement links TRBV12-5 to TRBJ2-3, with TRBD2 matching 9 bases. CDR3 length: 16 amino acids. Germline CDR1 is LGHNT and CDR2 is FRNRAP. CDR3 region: CTSGFNLAGPTDTQYF. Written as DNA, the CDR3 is TGTACTAGTGGTTTTAACCTAGCGGGGCCCACAGATACGCAGTATTTT.

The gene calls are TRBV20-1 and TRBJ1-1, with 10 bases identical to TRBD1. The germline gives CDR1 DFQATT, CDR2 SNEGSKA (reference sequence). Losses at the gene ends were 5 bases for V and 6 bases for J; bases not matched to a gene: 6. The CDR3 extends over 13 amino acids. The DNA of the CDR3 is TGCAGTGCTGCGGACAGGGGGTACCCTGAAGCTTTCTTT. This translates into CSAADRGYPEAFF.

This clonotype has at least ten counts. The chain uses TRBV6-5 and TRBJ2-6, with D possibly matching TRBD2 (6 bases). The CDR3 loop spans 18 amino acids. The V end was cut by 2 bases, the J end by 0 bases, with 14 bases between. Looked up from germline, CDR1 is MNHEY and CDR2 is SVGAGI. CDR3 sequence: CASSYGVGGSSGANVLTF. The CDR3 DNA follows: TGTGCCAGCAGTTACGGGGTCGGAGGGTCCTCTGGGGCCAACGTCCTGACTTTC.

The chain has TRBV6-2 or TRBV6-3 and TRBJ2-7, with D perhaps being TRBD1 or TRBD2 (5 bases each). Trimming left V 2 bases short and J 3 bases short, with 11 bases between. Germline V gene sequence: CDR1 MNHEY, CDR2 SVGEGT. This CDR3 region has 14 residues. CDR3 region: CASSYTGQSYEQYF. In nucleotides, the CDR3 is TGTGCCAGCAGTTACACGGGGCAGAGCTACGAGCAGTACTTC.